These T cell receptor beta chains were read from a single sample in a study of cytomegalovirus exposure and HLA in healthy donors. The data were produced by immunoSEQ multiplex PCR, yet TCRdb's version contains in-frame clones alone and is incomplete. The profile shows about 150,000 clones, roughly 84% of them singletons. Sequenced input: PBMCs. The receptor set was obtained from a human donor in good health. CDR3s include the opening cysteine and the closing phenylalanine or tryptophan. A row's size may be missing; if present it is once, few, many or a size class.

v_call: TRBV2; j_call: TRBJ2-7; clone_size: NA; cdr3_aa: CASSQEFAKLYEQYF
v_call: TRBV19; j_call: TRBJ1-2; clone_size: NA; cdr3_aa: CASRPEDRAGGYTF
v_call: TRBV5-1; j_call: TRBJ2-3; clone_size: NA; cdr3_aa: CASSLVRASGDTQYF
v_call: TRBV5-6; j_call: TRBJ2-7; clone_size: NA; cdr3_aa: CASSLLAGLRRGTYEQYF
v_call: TRBV4-1; j_call: TRBJ1-4; clone_size: NA; cdr3_aa: CASSQVALGHEKLFF
v_call: TRBV19; j_call: TRBJ1-1; clone_size: NA; cdr3_aa: CASSKARGPEAFF
v_call: TRBV5-4; j_call: TRBJ1-1; clone_size: few; cdr3_aa: CASSRNGGVNTEAFF
v_call: TRBV5-3; j_call: TRBJ1-1; clone_size: NA; cdr3_aa: CARSLTKGVRTEAFF
v_call: TRBV19; j_call: TRBJ2-7; clone_size: NA; cdr3_aa: CASSHQTGGIYEQYF
v_call: TRBV25-1; j_call: TRBJ2-2; clone_size: NA; cdr3_aa: CASSGGDSRGGELFF
v_call: TRBV5-1; j_call: TRBJ2-1; clone_size: NA; cdr3_aa: CASSLDRTFNNEQFF
v_call: TRBV28; j_call: TRBJ2-7; clone_size: NA; cdr3_aa: CASVALVAGDEQYF
v_call: TRBV5-1; j_call: TRBJ1-1; clone_size: NA; cdr3_aa: CASSLEVSGTEAFF
v_call: TRBV30; j_call: TRBJ2-1; clone_size: NA; cdr3_aa: CAWIPGSGLSYNEQFF
v_call: TRBV2; j_call: TRBJ2-3; clone_size: once; cdr3_aa: CASTGWYSSQYF
v_call: TRBV4-1; j_call: TRBJ2-1; clone_size: NA; cdr3_aa: CASSLSSAGGSYNEQFF
v_call: TRBV9; j_call: TRBJ2-1; clone_size: NA; cdr3_aa: CASSVVSSGRDNEQFF
v_call: TRBV30; j_call: TRBJ2-2; clone_size: NA; cdr3_aa: CAWSTGTGWPGELFF
v_call: TRBV6-5; j_call: TRBJ2-3; clone_size: NA; cdr3_aa: CASSLTEGRDTQYF
v_call: TRBV6-6; j_call: TRBJ2-3; clone_size: NA; cdr3_aa: CASLGLNTDTQYF
v_call: TRBV9; j_call: TRBJ1-5; clone_size: NA; cdr3_aa: CASSVGKGRNQPQHF
v_call: TRBV28; j_call: TRBJ2-5; clone_size: few; cdr3_aa: CASGDSGETQYF
v_call: TRBV30; j_call: TRBJ2-3; clone_size: NA; cdr3_aa: CAWTSGTSTDTQYF
v_call: TRBV6-1; j_call: TRBJ2-7; clone_size: NA; cdr3_aa: CASVRQSNAPYEQYF
v_call: TRBV30; j_call: TRBJ2-7; clone_size: NA; cdr3_aa: CAWSAGTGASYEQYF
v_call: TRBV7-3; j_call: TRBJ2-1; clone_size: NA; cdr3_aa: CASSRDRNYNEQFF
v_call: TRBV19; j_call: TRBJ2-7; clone_size: NA; cdr3_aa: CASSWTSGSIEQYF
v_call: TRBV6-5; j_call: TRBJ2-5; clone_size: NA; cdr3_aa: CASSYAAGTQYF
v_call: TRBV6-4; j_call: TRBJ2-3; clone_size: NA; cdr3_aa: CASSDTSGGADTQYF
v_call: TRBV7-8; j_call: TRBJ1-1; clone_size: NA; cdr3_aa: CASSLEMGNTEAFF
v_call: TRBV2; j_call: TRBJ1-5; clone_size: once; cdr3_aa: CASTVGTKWADAQPQHF
v_call: TRBV7-9; j_call: TRBJ2-7; clone_size: NA; cdr3_aa: CASSLASSNEQYF
v_call: TRBV10-3; j_call: TRBJ1-2; clone_size: NA; cdr3_aa: CATSEPGTDNYGYTF
v_call: TRBV6-6; j_call: TRBJ1-5; clone_size: NA; cdr3_aa: CASQTGGYQPQHF
v_call: TRBV5-1; j_call: TRBJ2-5; clone_size: once; cdr3_aa: CASRTSGGAWETQYF
v_call: TRBV29-1; j_call: TRBJ2-1; clone_size: NA; cdr3_aa: CSVGESSYNEQFF
v_call: TRBV7-9; j_call: TRBJ2-2; clone_size: NA; cdr3_aa: CASSPWTSGGAYTGELFF
v_call: TRBV7-9; j_call: TRBJ2-5; clone_size: NA; cdr3_aa: CASSLGGTGKETQYF
v_call: TRBV18; j_call: TRBJ1-6; clone_size: once; cdr3_aa: CASSPGQVIYNSPLHF
v_call: TRBV5-1; j_call: TRBJ2-5; clone_size: NA; cdr3_aa: CASRLNAGTGQETQYF
v_call: TRBV25-1; j_call: TRBJ2-5; clone_size: NA; cdr3_aa: CASSEWGTGHSETQYF
v_call: TRBV4-1; j_call: TRBJ2-1; clone_size: NA; cdr3_aa: CASSQGGGEQFF
v_call: TRBV5-1; j_call: TRBJ2-3; clone_size: NA; cdr3_aa: CASSLDGLAGGYTDTQYF
v_call: TRBV6-5; j_call: TRBJ2-3; clone_size: once; cdr3_aa: CASSYSGQGADTQYF
v_call: TRBV28; j_call: TRBJ2-1; clone_size: NA; cdr3_aa: CASSHKYEQFF
v_call: TRBV18; j_call: TRBJ1-5; clone_size: NA; cdr3_aa: CASSLDSYQPQHF
v_call: TRBV28; j_call: TRBJ2-2; clone_size: NA; cdr3_aa: CASSFAGQNTGELFF
v_call: TRBV19; j_call: TRBJ1-2; clone_size: NA; cdr3_aa: CASSLRGSSANYGYTF
v_call: TRBV27; j_call: TRBJ2-4; clone_size: NA; cdr3_aa: CASSSGDSLNIQYF
v_call: TRBV9; j_call: TRBJ2-5; clone_size: NA; cdr3_aa: CASSARRGQSQETQYF